This paragraph reports one TCR beta chain. The antigen remains undetermined. These data belong to a study of tumor and adjacent non-tumor tissue in lung cancer. The overall study: Patients were aged about 30 to 76, 10 men and about 5 women, stage I to III. Study-wide findings and caveats: Significantly higher TCR diversity was found in tumor than normal lung. Higher tumor TCR diversity was associated with shorter survival. Top 100 clones took a larger repertoire share in normal lung.

CDR1 MNHNS and CDR2 SASEGT come from the germline V gene. The CDR3 runs 13 residues. This sample's RNA came from whole unsorted tissue. A modified ARM-PCR protocol with three rounds of nested PCR amplified TCRbeta. Each CDR3 protein gets one entry after TCRdb re-called the multiplex PCR reads with MiXCR. The table includes 120,000 or so distinct CDR3 sequences, roughly 84% detected once. The material sequenced was lung tumor tissue. The J gene is TRBJ1-1, the V gene TRBV6-1; 12 bases match TRBD1. The receptor was derived from a man aged 65 to 85 with non-small cell lung cancer. CDR3 amino acids: CATGTGGFTEAFF. The CDR3 bases are TGTGCAACCGGGACAGGGGGCTTTACTGAAGCTTTCTTT.